What follows are 9 T cell receptor beta chains derived from one specimen sequenced in a study of cytomegalovirus exposure and HLA in healthy donors. PCR employed 60 Vbeta and 13 Jbeta primers. Assay used: immunoSEQ multiplex PCR; TCRdb lists only in-frame clones, some missing. The sample lists about 94,000 clones, under 80% occurring once. The sequenced sample consisted of PBMCs. The receptors come from a man aged 40-49 years in good health and CMV-seropositive.

The table lists this clone with a count of one. This chain joins TRBV14 and TRBJ2-7; 9 bases are shared with TRBD1. V was pared by 5 bases and J by 5 bases, with 10 bases of the junction left unmatched. This CDR3 is built from 15 residues. CDR1 SGHDN and CDR2 FVKESK come from the germline V gene. This CDR3 is CASSTSGTGFHEQYF. CDR3 nucleotide sequence: TGTGCCAGCAGCACATCCGGGACAGGGTTCCACGAGCAGTACTTC.

The CDR3 DNA reads as TGCGCCAGCAGACAAGTCCCGGGAGGAGTGGAAGAGACCCAGTACTTC. It codes for CASRQVPGGVEETQYF. This chain connects TRBV5-1 to TRBJ2-5; 7 bases map to TRBD2. The CDR3 spans 16 residues. V lost 5 bases and J lost 3; bases outside the gene matches: 13. Looked up from germline, CDR1 is SGHRS and CDR2 is YFSETQ.

This rearrangement joins TRBV7-2 to TRBJ1-1; D is ambiguous. CDR3 size: 15 residues. The ends were cut back, 1 base at V and 0 bases at J, with 9 bases in the middle. Germline V lookup: CDR1 SGHTA, CDR2 FQGNSA. The CDR3 nucleotides are TGTGCCAGCAGCTTAGGTTTGAGATTGAACACTGAAGCTTTCTTT. Protein product: CASSLGLRLNTEAFF.

V gene TRBV27 combines with J gene TRBJ2-5; TRBD1 might be the D (5 bases). Judging by the DNA end, TRBJ2-7 fits better; the J call may be wrong. The germline gives CDR1 MNHEY, CDR2 SMNVEV (reference sequence). This CDR3 region has 14 residues. CDR3 coding DNA: TGTGCCAGCAGTTTTAAGCCAGGGCGGAGCGAGCAGTACTTC. Translating gives CASSFKPGRSEQYF.

V and J are TRBV7-9 and TRBJ2-1; 12 bases match TRBD2. Germline loops: CDR1 SEHNR, CDR2 FQNEAQ (reference sequence). V was clipped by 6 bases and J by 9 bases; unmatched bases: 3. This CDR3 has 13 amino acids. For the CDR3, the DNA is TGTGCCAGCAGATCTAGCGGGGGGGGTGAGCAGTTCTTC. Its translation is CASRSSGGGEQFF.

This chain links TRBV9 with TRBJ2-1, with 8 bases that match TRBD2. This CDR3 has 14 amino acids. After removal of 2 bases from V and 10 bases from J, the junction contained 8 bases not matched to a gene. Germline V gene data show CDR1 as SGDLS and CDR2 as YYNGEE. In nucleotides, the CDR3 is TGTGCCAGCAGCGTTTGGCGGGGGGTCCAGGAGCAGTTCTTC. This encodes CASSVWRGVQEQFF. Complete variable domain (other parts from reference TRBV9 and TRBJ2-1): DSGVTQTPKHLITATGQRVTLRCSPRSGDLSVYWYQQSLDQGLQFLIQYYNGEERAKGNILERFSAQQFPDLHSELNLSSLELGDSALYFCASSVWRGVQEQFFGPGTRLTVL.

This sequence joins TRBV6-6 and TRBJ1-3; D is uncertain. V was trimmed by 6 bases and J by 2 bases, leaving 11 bases between them. Germline CDR1 MNHNY, CDR2 SVGAGI (reference sequence). The CDR3 is made up of 14 amino acids. The CDR3 region has the DNA TGTGCCAGCAGGCCGGGAACGACTGGAAACACCATATATTTT. This translates into CASRPGTTGNTIYF.

About this clone itself: Other nucleotide sequences in the sample specify the same CDR3. J is TRBJ1-6 and V is TRBV11-2; 7 bases are a match to TRBD1. The CDR3 covers 15 residues. From germline, CDR1 is SGHAT and CDR2 FQNNGV. Trimming cost V 1 base and J 4 bases; bases outside gene matches: 1. Here the CDR3 DNA reads TGTGCCAGCAGCTTAGGGACAGGTTATAATTCACCCCTCCACTTT. Translated, it gives CASSLGTGYNSPLHF.

This chain uses TRBV7-3 with TRBJ2-6; 7 bases fit TRBD2. CDR1 and CDR2 from the germline V gene are SGHTA and FQGTGA. This CDR3 is built from 18 residues. The junction had 7 bases not matched to a gene; V was cut back by 0 bases and J by 2 bases. The CDR3 DNA reads as TGTGCCAGCAGCTTAACGGTTAAGGCGGGGGCTGGGGCCAACGTCCTGACTTTC. Its translation is CASSLTVKAGAGANVLTF.